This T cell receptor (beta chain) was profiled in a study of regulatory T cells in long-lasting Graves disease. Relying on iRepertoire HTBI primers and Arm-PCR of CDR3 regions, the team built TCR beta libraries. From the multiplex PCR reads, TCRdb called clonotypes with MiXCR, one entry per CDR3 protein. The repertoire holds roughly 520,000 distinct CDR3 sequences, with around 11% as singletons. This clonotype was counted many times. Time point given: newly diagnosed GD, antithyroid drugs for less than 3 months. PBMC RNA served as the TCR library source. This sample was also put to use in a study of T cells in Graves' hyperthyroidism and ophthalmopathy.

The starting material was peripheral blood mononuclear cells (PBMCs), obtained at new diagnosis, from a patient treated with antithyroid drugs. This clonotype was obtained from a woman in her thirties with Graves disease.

Here the CDR3 reads CASRVGGTDTQYF. The CDR3 DNA follows: TGTGCCAGCAGAGTAGGCGGCACAGATACGCAGTATTTT. The chain recombines TRBV12-3 or TRBV12-4 with TRBJ2-3; no firm D call. This CDR3 is built from 13 residues. V lost 6 bases, J lost 1 base, and 8 bases lay in between.